This is a list of T cell receptor beta chains from one sample in a study of shared T cell receptors in the human thymus. Measured with immunoSEQ multiplex PCR; TCRdb has only the in-frame clones, and not every one. This table holds some 700,000 clones, over 75% found once. The data also belong to a second study, concerning human thymus T cells.

Input material: thymocytes. The receptors were gathered from a girl under three years old with a congenital heart defect. Both conserved end residues are part of each CDR3. The order of the fields is J gene, V gene, clone size, D gene, CDR3 protein, CDR3 DNA. D genes are given only for firm matches. Clone size appears in some rows only: once, few, many, or a class for an expanded clone.

>TRBJ2-1|TRBV7-9|NA|TRBD2
CASSLFGGGRQFF
TGTGCCAGCAGCTTATTTGGCGGGGGTAGGCAGTTCTTC
>TRBJ1-5|TRBV6-4|NA|NA
CASSPQGSNQPQHF
TGTGCCAGCAGCCCACAGGGTAGCAATCAGCCCCAGCATTTT
>TRBJ1-1|TRBV7-2|NA|NA
CASSPRGSTEAFF
TGTGCCAGCAGCCCTAGGGGTTCCACTGAAGCTTTCTTT
>TRBJ2-7|TRBV15|NA|TRBD1
CATSRDCAGTGNPLHPLAYEQYF
TGTGCCACCAGCAGAGATTGCGCCGGGACAGGGAACCCCCTACACCCCTTGGCCTACGAGCAGTACTTC
>TRBJ1-1|TRBV10-2|NA|TRBD1
CATTDRAGTEAFF
TGCGCCACCACGGACAGGGCAGGCACTGAAGCTTTCTTT
>TRBJ1-4|TRBV4-1|NA|NA
CASSQVFRGPGEKLFF
TGCGCCAGCAGCCAAGTTTTCAGGGGACCGGGGGAAAAACTGTTTTTT
>TRBJ1-5|TRBV28|NA|NA
CASSLTGSGDGFDQPQHF
TGTGCCAGCAGTTTAACCGGCTCGGGGGATGGCTTCGATCAGCCCCAGCATTTT
>TRBJ1-2|TRBV7-9|few|TRBD1
CASSWSLQGARVSGYTF
TGTGCCAGCAGTTGGTCATTACAGGGGGCGCGAGTCTCTGGCTACACCTTC
>TRBJ1-1|TRBV28|NA|NA
CASSPYRVNTEAFF
TGTGCCAGCAGTCCATACCGGGTGAACACTGAAGCTTTCTTT
>TRBJ1-3|TRBV5-8|NA|TRBD1
CASIIKTGPSSGNTIYF
TGTGCCAGCATCATCAAGACAGGGCCGAGCTCTGGAAACACCATATATTTT
>TRBJ1-2|TRBV5-1|NA|NA
CASSPPGDRLGGYTF
TGCGCCAGCAGCCCCCCGGGAGATCGGCTGGGCGGCTACACCTTC
>TRBJ1-5|TRBV19|once|TRBD1
CASKGGQGINQPQHF
TGTGCCAGTAAAGGAGGACAGGGGATCAATCAGCCCCAGCATTTT
>TRBJ1-2|TRBV27|NA|NA
CASSLGVEWGDYGYTF
TGTGCCAGCAGTTTGGGAGTGGAGTGGGGTGACTATGGCTACACCTTC
>TRBJ1-2|TRBV5-1|NA|TRBD1
CASSLVGQGSSYGYTF
TGCGCCAGCAGCTTGGTGGGACAGGGCTCAAGCTATGGCTACACCTTC
>TRBJ2-5|TRBV29-1|once|TRBD1
CSAAPGTGLETQYF
TGCAGCGCCGCCCCCGGGACAGGGTTGGAGACCCAGTACTTC
>TRBJ1-2|TRBV10-3|NA|TRBD1
CAISAGTGYGYTF
TGTGCCATCAGTGCCGGGACAGGCTATGGCTACACCTTC
>TRBJ1-2|TRBV7-2|NA|NA
CASSFGQRYGYTF
TGTGCCAGCAGCTTTGGACAGCGCTATGGCTACACCTTC
>TRBJ1-2|TRBV4-2|once|TRBD1
CASSQGTGLRSNYGYTF
TGTGCCAGCAGCCAAGGGACAGGACTTAGAAGCAACTATGGCTACACCTTC
>TRBJ2-7|TRBV18|NA|NA
CASSPMDDRPPLWEQYF
TGTGCCAGCTCACCGATGGACGACAGACCCCCTTTGTGGGAGCAGTACTTC
>TRBJ2-7|TRBV7-6|NA|NA
CASSLESGRDSYEQYF
TGTGCCAGCAGCCTAGAGTCAGGGCGGGACTCCTACGAGCAGTACTTC
>TRBJ2-3|TRBV7-9|few|NA
CASFERNTPSTDTQYF
TGTGCCAGCTTCGAGCGTAACACCCCTAGCACAGATACGCAGTATTTT
>TRBJ2-5|TRBV27|NA|NA
CASSFTTTPDSRYQETQYF
TGTGCCAGCAGTTTCACTACTACTCCGGACAGCAGGTACCAAGAGACCCAGTACTTC
>TRBJ1-1|TRBV30|NA|TRBD1
CAWSPGQLLRRAFF
TGTGCCTGGAGTCCGGGACAGCTCTTACGGCGAGCTTTCTTT